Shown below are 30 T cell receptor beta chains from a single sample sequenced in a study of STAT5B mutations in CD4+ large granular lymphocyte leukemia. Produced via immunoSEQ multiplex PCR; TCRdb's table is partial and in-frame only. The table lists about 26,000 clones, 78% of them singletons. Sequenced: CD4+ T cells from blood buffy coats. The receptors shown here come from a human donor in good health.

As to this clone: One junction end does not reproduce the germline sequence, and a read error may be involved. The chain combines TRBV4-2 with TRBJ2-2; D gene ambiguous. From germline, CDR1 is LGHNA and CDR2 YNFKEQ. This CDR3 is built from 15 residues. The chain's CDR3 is CASSQDNPNAGELFF. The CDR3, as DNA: TGTGCCAGCAGCCAAGATAACCCGAACGCCGGGGAGCTGTTTTTT.

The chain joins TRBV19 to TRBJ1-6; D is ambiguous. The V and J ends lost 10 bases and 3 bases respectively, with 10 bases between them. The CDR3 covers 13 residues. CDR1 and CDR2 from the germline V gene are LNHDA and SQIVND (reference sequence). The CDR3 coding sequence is TGTGCCACGCAGGAAAACTATAATTCACCCCTCCACTTT. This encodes CATQENYNSPLHF.

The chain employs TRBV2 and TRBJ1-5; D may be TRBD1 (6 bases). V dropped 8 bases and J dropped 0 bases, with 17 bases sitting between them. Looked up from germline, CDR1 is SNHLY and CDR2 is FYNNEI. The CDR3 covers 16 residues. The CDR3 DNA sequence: TGTGCCAGCCGCGGCGGTAGGGGGTATAGCAATCAGCCCCAGCATTTT. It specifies CASRGGRGYSNQPQHF.

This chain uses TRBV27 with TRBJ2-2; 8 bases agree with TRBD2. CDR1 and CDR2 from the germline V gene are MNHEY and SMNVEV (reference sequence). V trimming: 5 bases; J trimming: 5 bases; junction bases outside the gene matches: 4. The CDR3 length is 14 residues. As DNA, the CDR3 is TGTGCCAGCAGTCGACTAGCGTATACCGGGGAGCTGTTTTTT. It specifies CASSRLAYTGELFF.

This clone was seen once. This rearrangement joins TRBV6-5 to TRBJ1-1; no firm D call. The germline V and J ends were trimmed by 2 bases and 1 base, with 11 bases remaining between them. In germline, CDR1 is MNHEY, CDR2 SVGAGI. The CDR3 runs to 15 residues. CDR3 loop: CASSYQAEWNTEAFF. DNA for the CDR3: TGTGCCAGCAGTTACCAGGCAGAATGGAACACTGAAGCTTTCTTT.

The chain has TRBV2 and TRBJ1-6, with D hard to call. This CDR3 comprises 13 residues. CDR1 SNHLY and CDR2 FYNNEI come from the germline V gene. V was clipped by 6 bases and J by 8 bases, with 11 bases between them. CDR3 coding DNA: TGTGCCAGCAGCGGTCTCGGGGATTCACCCCTCCACTTT. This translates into CASSGLGDSPLHF.

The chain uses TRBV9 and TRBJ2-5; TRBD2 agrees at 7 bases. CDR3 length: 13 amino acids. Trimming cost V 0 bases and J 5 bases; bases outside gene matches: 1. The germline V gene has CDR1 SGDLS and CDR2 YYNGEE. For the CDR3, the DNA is TGTGCCAGCAGCGTAGTGGGGGGGGAGACCCAGTACTTC. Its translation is CASSVVGGETQYF.

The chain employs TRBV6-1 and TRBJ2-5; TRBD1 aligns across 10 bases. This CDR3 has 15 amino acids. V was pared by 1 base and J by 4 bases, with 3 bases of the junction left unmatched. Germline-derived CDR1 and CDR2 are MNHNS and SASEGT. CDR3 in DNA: TGTGCCAGCAGTGAAGTTGGACAGGGGGGAGAGACCCAGTACTTC. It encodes CASSEVGQGGETQYF.

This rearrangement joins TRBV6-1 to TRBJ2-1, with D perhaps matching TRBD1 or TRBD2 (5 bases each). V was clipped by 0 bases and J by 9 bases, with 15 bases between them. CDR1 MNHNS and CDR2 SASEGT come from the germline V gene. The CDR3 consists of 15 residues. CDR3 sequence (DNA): TGTGCCAGCAGTGAAGCGAGGGGCAGGCCGGGTGAGCAGTTCTTC. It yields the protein CASSEARGRPGEQFF.

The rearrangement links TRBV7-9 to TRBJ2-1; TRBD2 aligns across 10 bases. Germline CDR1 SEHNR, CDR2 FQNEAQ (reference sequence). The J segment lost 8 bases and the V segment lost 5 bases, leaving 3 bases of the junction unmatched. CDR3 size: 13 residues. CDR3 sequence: CASSGLAGDEQFF. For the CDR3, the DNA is TGTGCCAGCAGCGGGCTAGCGGGAGATGAGCAGTTCTTC.

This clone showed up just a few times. This chain's CDR3 is CASSLGLAGGQTYF. CDR3 nucleotides: TGTGCCAGCAGCTTAGGACTAGCGGGAGGCCAGACCTATTTT. The chain carries TRBV7-8 and TRBJ2-3, with 13 bases that match TRBD2. V gave up 1 base and J gave up 15 bases; unmatched junction bases: 7. Germline V CDR1 and CDR2: SGHVS, FQNEAQ. This CDR3 contains 14 residues.

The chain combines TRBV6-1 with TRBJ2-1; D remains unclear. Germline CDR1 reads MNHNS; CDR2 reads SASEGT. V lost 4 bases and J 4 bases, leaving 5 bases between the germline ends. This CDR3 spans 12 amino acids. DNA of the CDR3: TGTGCCAGCAGTGGCGATTACAATGAGCAGTTCTTC. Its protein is CASSGDYNEQFF.

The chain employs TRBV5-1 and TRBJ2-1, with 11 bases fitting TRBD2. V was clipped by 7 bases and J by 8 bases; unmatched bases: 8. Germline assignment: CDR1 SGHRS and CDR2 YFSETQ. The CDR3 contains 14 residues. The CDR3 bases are TGCGCCAGCGCCCGGCTAGCGGGAGGACATGAGCAGTTCTTC. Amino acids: CASARLAGGHEQFF.

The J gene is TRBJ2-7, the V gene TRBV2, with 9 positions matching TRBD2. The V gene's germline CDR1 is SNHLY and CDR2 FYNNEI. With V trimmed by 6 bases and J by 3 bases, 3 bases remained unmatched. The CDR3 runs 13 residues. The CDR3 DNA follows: TGTGCCAGCAGGACTAGCGGATACTACGAGCAGTACTTC. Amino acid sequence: CASRTSGYYEQYF.

The DNA for the CDR3 is TGTGCCACCAGCAGAGATCGTACACGGGTCGAAGAGACCCAGTACTTC. This sequence encodes CATSRDRTRVEETQYF. V is TRBV15 and J is TRBJ2-5; no definite D call. CDR3 length equals 16 residues. Germline CDR1 reads LNHNV; CDR2 reads YYDKDF (reference sequence). Deletions cut 0 bases from V and 3 bases from J, with 14 bases between.

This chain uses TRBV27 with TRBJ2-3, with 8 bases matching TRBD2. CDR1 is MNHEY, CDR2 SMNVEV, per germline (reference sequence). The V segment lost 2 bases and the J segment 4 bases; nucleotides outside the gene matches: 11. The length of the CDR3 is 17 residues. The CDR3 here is CASSLGGLVGGADTQYF. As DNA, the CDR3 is TGTGCCAGCAGTTTAGGGGGACTAGTGGGAGGGGCAGATACGCAGTATTTT.

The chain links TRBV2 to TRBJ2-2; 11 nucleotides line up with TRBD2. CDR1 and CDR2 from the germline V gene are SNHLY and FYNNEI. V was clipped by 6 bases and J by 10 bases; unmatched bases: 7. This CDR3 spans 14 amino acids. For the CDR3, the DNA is TGTGCCAGCAGGCCGACTAGCGGGGTGGCGGAGCTGTTTTTT. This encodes CASRPTSGVAELFF.

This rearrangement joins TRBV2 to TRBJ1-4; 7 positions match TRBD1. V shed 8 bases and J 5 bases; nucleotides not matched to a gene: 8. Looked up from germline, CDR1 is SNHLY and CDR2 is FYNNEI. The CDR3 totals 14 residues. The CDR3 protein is CASRLGTENEKLFF. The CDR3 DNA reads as TGTGCCAGCCGTTTAGGGACAGAAAATGAAAAACTGTTTTTT.

The CDR3 sequence: CSVGPAEGADEQYF. In DNA form, the CDR3 reads TGCAGCGTTGGGCCTGCGGAGGGGGCCGACGAGCAGTACTTC. The rearrangement uses TRBV29-1 and TRBJ2-7; D might be TRBD1 (7 bases). CDR1 is SQVTM, CDR2 ANQGSEA, per germline. The ends were cut back, 4 bases at V and 5 bases at J, with 18 bases in the middle. CDR3 length: 14 residues.

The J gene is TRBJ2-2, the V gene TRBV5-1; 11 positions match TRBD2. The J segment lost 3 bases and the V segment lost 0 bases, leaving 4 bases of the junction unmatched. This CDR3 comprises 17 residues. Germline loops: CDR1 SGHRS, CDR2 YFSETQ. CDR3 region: CASSLAGTSGYTGELFF. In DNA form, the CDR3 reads TGCGCCAGCAGCTTGGCCGGGACTAGCGGCTACACCGGGGAGCTGTTTTTT.

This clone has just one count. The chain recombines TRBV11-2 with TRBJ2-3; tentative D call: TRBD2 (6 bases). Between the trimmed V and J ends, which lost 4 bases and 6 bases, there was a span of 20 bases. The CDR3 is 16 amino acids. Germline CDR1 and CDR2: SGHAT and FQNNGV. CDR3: CASSSTRAGSGDTQYF. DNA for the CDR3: TGTGCCAGCAGCTCAACCCGGGCGGGGTCTGGTGATACGCAGTATTTT.

The CDR3 protein is CASSLDGRYTEAFF. The CDR3 region has the DNA TGTGCCAGCAGTTTAGACGGGAGATACACTGAAGCTTTCTTT. The chain uses TRBV27 and TRBJ1-1; D unclear. CDR3 size: 14 residues. Germline V gene lookup returns CDR1 MNHEY and CDR2 SMNVEV (reference sequence). With 2 bases removed from V and 3 bases from J, the gap between germline ends came to 10 bases.

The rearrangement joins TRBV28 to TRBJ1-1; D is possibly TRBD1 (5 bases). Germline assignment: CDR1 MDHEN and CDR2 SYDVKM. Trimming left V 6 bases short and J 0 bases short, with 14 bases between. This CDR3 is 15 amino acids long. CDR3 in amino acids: CASRASGLMNTEAFF. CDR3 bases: TGTGCCAGCAGAGCCTCGGGACTGATGAACACTGAAGCTTTCTTT. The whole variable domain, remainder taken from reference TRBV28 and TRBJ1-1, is DVKVTQSSRYLVKRTGEKVFLECVQDMDHENMFWYRQDPGLGLRLIYFSYDVKMKEKGDIPEGYSVSREKKERFSLILESASTNQTSMYLCASRASGLMNTEAFFGQGTRLTVV.

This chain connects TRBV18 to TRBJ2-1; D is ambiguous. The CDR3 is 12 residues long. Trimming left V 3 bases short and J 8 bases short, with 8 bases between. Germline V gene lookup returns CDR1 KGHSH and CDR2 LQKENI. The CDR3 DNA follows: TGTGCCAGCTCACCCAGGTTAGATGAGCAGTTCTTC. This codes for CASSPRLDEQFF.

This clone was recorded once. As DNA, the CDR3 is TGTGCCAGCAGCCGACTAGCCAACACCGGGGAGCTGTTTTTT. Its translation: CASSRLANTGELFF. This chain uses TRBV7-9 with TRBJ2-2, with 7 positions matching TRBD2. Germline-derived CDR1 and CDR2 are SEHNR and FQNEAQ (reference sequence). The CDR3 runs to 14 residues. V lost 5 bases and J lost 2; bases outside the gene matches: 2.

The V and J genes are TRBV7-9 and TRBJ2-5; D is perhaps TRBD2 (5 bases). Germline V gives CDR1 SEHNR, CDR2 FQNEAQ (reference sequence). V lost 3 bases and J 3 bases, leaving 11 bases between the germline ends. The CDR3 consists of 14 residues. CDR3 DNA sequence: TGTGCCAGCAGCTTCAGGACTGAAAAAGAGACCCAGTACTTC. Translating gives CASSFRTEKETQYF.

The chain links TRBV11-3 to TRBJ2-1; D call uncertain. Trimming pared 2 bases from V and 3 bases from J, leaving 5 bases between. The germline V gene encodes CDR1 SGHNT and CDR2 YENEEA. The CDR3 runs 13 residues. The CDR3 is CASSLSIYNEQFF. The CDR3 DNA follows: TGTGCCAGCAGCTTATCCATCTACAATGAGCAGTTCTTC.

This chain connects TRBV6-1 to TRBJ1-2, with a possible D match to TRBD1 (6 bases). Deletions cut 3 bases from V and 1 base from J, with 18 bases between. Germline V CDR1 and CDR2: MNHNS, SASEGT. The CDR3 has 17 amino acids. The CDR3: CASSDVSKGERNYGYTF. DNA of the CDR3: TGTGCCAGCAGTGATGTGTCGAAGGGGGAACGTAACTATGGCTACACCTTC.

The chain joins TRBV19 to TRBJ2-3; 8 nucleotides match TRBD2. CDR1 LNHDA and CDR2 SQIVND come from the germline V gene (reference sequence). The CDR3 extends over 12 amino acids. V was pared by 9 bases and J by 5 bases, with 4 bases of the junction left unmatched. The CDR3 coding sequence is TGTGCCAGCGGGGGGGCTGGAGATACGCAGTATTTT. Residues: CASGGAGDTQYF.

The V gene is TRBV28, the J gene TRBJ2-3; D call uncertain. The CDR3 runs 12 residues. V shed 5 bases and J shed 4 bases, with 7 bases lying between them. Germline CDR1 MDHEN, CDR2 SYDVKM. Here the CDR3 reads CASSLYADTQYF. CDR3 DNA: TGTGCCAGCAGTCTTTACGCAGATACGCAGTATTTT.